The 24 T cell receptor beta chains below were found in one sample sequenced in a study of T cell responses to AZD1222 COVID-19 vaccine. TCRdb's copy holds only in-frame clones and misses some; the assay was immunoSEQ multiplex PCR. The table records approximately 74,000 clones, 70% to 90% of them present only once. The sequencing used peripheral blood, collected 28 days after the second AZD1222 dose. The receptors derive from an adult who received the AZD1222 COVID-19 vaccine.

This chain uses TRBV5-1 with TRBJ1-2; D possibly corresponds to TRBD1 (5 bases). V lost 0 bases and J 1 base, leaving 10 bases between the germline ends. The germline V gene has CDR1 SGHRS and CDR2 YFSETQ. This CDR3 region has 15 residues. The CDR3 DNA follows: TGCGCCAGCAGCTTGGGGGACGGCCGTAACTATGGCTACACCTTC. This gives the protein CASSLGDGRNYGYTF.

This clone was seen just once. The chain couples TRBV30 to TRBJ1-2; D not certain. V lost 2 bases and J 5 bases, leaving 21 bases between the germline ends. The CDR3 covers 16 residues. CDR1 is GTSNPN, CDR2 SVGIG, per germline (reference sequence). CDR3 amino acids: CAWSPHEAGPRYGYTF. CDR3 in DNA: TGTGCCTGGAGTCCGCACGAGGCAGGCCCCAGGTATGGCTACACCTTC.

In its sample, this clone was seen once. Here the CDR3 DNA reads TGTGCCAGCTCACCACCGGGACTAGCGGGAGGGAGCGCAGATACGCAGTATTTT. As protein: CASSPPGLAGGSADTQYF. This rearrangement joins TRBV18 to TRBJ2-3; 16 bases are a match to TRBD2. Germline V gene data show CDR1 as KGHSH and CDR2 as LQKENI. CDR3 length: 18 residues. Trimming at V came to 0 bases and at J to 4 bases, leaving 4 bases not matched to a gene.

This clone has just one count. V usage is TRBV5-4 and J usage is TRBJ2-1; 11 bases align to TRBD2. This CDR3 contains 16 residues. CDR1 is SGHNT and CDR2 is YYREEE in the germline V gene (reference sequence). The junction had 3 bases not matched to a gene; V was cut back by 0 bases and J by 4 bases. The CDR3 sequence: CASSLVGTSGYNEQFF. CDR3 DNA sequence: TGTGCCAGCAGCTTGGTAGGGACTAGCGGATACAATGAGCAGTTCTTC.

The chain recombines TRBV7-2 with TRBJ2-7; D is undetermined. V lost 5 bases to trimming and J lost 3 bases, with 17 bases between them. The CDR3 is 15 residues long. Germline CDR1 SGHTA, CDR2 FQGNSA. The CDR3 region is CASSGETFTGYEQYF. DNA for the CDR3: TGTGCCAGCAGCGGCGAGACTTTCACGGGCTACGAGCAGTACTTC.

This chain joins TRBV6-1 and TRBJ2-1; D is perhaps TRBD2 (5 bases). The V gene's germline CDR1 is MNHNS and CDR2 SASEGT. This CDR3 contains 15 residues. Deletions cut 2 bases from V and 6 bases from J, with 14 bases between. The CDR3 DNA sequence: TGTGCCAGCAGTGAAAGGGTTAGCGCACCCAATGAGCAGTTCTTC. Translation gives CASSERVSAPNEQFF.

The chain joins TRBV7-3 to TRBJ1-6; possibly TRBD1 for D (5 bases). There are 14 residues in the CDR3. V was trimmed by 2 bases and J by 6 bases, leaving 8 bases between them. Germline-derived CDR1 and CDR2 are SGHTA and FQGTGA. The CDR3 loop reads CASSLDGGNSPLHF. DNA for the CDR3: TGTGCCAGCAGCTTAGACGGGGGTAATTCACCCCTCCACTTT.

The chain joins TRBV2 to TRBJ2-1; 7 positions match TRBD1. Looked up from germline, CDR1 is SNHLY and CDR2 is FYNNEI. Germline trimming cut 6 bases from V and 10 bases from J; bases unmatched to any gene: 6. This CDR3 contains 12 residues. CDR3 in amino acids: CASRGQVGEQFF. The CDR3 DNA is TGTGCCAGCAGAGGACAGGTTGGCGAGCAGTTCTTC. Using reference TRBV2 and TRBJ2-1 for the parts outside the CDR3, the full variable domain is EPEVTQTPSHQVTQMGQEVILRCVPISNHLYFYWYRQILGQKVEFLVSFYNNEISEKSEIFDDQFSVERPDGSNFTLKIRSTKLEDSAMYFCASRGQVGEQFFGPGTRLTVL.

The V call is TRBV5-1, the J call TRBJ2-5; D is uncertain. The V and J ends lost 1 base and 5 bases respectively, with 6 bases between them. The CDR3 has 12 amino acids. Germline values: CDR1 SGHRS, CDR2 YFSETQ. The CDR3 sequence is CASSLSKETQYF. CDR3 nucleotides: TGCGCCAGCAGCTTGAGTAAGGAGACCCAGTACTTC.

The chain employs TRBV18 and TRBJ2-7; unclear D gene. Between the trimmed V and J ends, which lost 6 bases and 0 bases, there was a span of 6 bases. This CDR3 spans 12 amino acids. Germline CDR1 KGHSH, CDR2 LQKENI. CDR3 region: CASSLSSYEQYF. The DNA of the CDR3 is TGTGCCAGCTCCCTCAGCTCCTACGAGCAGTACTTC.

V and J are TRBV5-1 and TRBJ1-2, with a possible D match to TRBD1 (6 bases). Germline-derived CDR1 and CDR2 are SGHRS and YFSETQ. This CDR3 has 15 amino acids. Trimming took 0 bases from V and 2 from J, leaving 11 bases between them. CDR3: CASSLAGGQNYGYTF. DNA for the CDR3: TGCGCCAGCAGCTTGGCCGGAGGACAGAACTATGGCTACACCTTC.

This clone turned up a few times. V usage is TRBV10-3 and J usage is TRBJ2-1; D gene ambiguous. Germline CDR1 ENHRY, CDR2 SYGVKD. V was cut by 3 bases and J by 3 bases, with 9 bases left in between. The CDR3 is 14 amino acids. CDR3 sequence reads: CAISDPDDYNEQFF. The CDR3, as DNA: TGTGCCATCAGTGACCCTGACGACTACAATGAGCAGTTCTTC.

The CDR3 sequence: CASIHNTEAFF. CDR3 sequence (DNA): TGTGCCAGCATCCATAACACTGAAGCTTTCTTT. The J gene is TRBJ1-1, the V gene TRBV11-2; D remains ambiguous. Germline assignment: CDR1 SGHAT and CDR2 FQNNGV. The CDR3 is made up of 11 amino acids. The V and J ends lost 7 bases and 2 bases respectively, with 5 bases between them.

This chain connects TRBV30 to TRBJ2-1; D is ambiguous. Between the trimmed V and J ends, which lost 3 bases and 2 bases, there was a span of 8 bases. This CDR3 is built from 13 residues. Germline assignment: CDR1 GTSNPN and CDR2 SVGIG (reference sequence). The chain's CDR3 is CAWRRSTYNEQFF. CDR3 in DNA: TGTGCCTGGAGGCGGAGCACCTACAATGAGCAGTTCTTC.

The chain combines TRBV7-8 with TRBJ2-2, with a possible D match to TRBD2 (5 bases). CDR1 and CDR2 from the germline V gene are SGHVS and FQNEAQ. V lost 1 base, J lost 5 bases, and 11 bases lay in between. There are 15 residues in the CDR3. The CDR3 DNA is TGTGCCAGCAGCTTAGTAGGGAGTAAGACCGGGGAGCTGTTTTTT. This codes for CASSLVGSKTGELFF.

The rearrangement links TRBV6-5 to TRBJ2-3, with a possible D match to TRBD2 (5 bases). This CDR3 has 14 residues. V lost 0 bases, J lost 4 bases, and 8 bases lay in between. The V gene's germline CDR1 is MNHEY and CDR2 SVGAGI. CDR3 protein: CASSYSPGSDTQYF. The CDR3 nucleotides are TGTGCCAGCAGTTACTCGCCGGGGTCAGATACGCAGTATTTT.

V gene TRBV12-3 or TRBV12-4 combines with J gene TRBJ2-5; a possible D gene is TRBD2 (6 bases). The CDR3 runs to 13 residues. V gave up 7 bases and J gave up 5 bases, with 14 bases separating them. CDR3 in amino acids: CASKVGGGETQYF. DNA for the CDR3: TGTGCCAGCAAGGTGGGAGGAGGGGAGACCCAGTACTTC.

CDR3 in amino acids: CASSRGDKSGSFF. CDR3 nucleotide sequence: TGTGCCAGCAGCCGGGGGGACAAATCGGGCTCTTTCTTT. This chain joins TRBV11-2 and TRBJ1-1; weak D call: TRBD1 (6 bases). The CDR3 runs to 13 residues. With 5 bases removed from V and 12 bases from J, the gap between germline ends came to 19 bases. Germline lookup yields CDR1 SGHAT and CDR2 FQNNGV.

CDR3 nucleotide sequence: TGTGCCAGCAGCCCCCAGGAGGGACTAGAGGCACAGTCAGATACGCAGTATTTT. Its translation is CASSPQEGLEAQSDTQYF. The V and J genes are TRBV7-9 and TRBJ2-3, with 8 bases identical to TRBD2. Germline V lookup: CDR1 SEHNR, CDR2 FQNEAQ (reference sequence). This CDR3 region has 18 residues. The junction had 17 bases not matched to a gene; V was cut back by 5 bases and J by 4 bases.

The genes are TRBV18 and TRBJ1-1, with a possible D match to TRBD1 (5 bases). Germline assignment: CDR1 KGHSH and CDR2 LQKENI. The V end lost 3 bases, the J end lost 4 bases, and 18 bases lay between the germline ends. This CDR3 has 16 amino acids. CDR3 nucleotides: TGTGCCAGCTCACCTGGCGAGTCGGGGGTTGGCACTGAAGCTTTCTTT. Protein: CASSPGESGVGTEAFF.

The rearrangement joins TRBV7-9 to TRBJ1-1, with D unclear. The length of the CDR3 is 14 residues. The germline CDR1 and CDR2 sequences are SEHNR and FQNEAQ (reference sequence). Trimming removed 5 bases at V and 1 base at J, with 11 bases between. The DNA for the CDR3 is TGTGCCAGCAGCCTTCTCCAGGAGAACACTGAAGCTTTCTTT. The encoded protein is CASSLLQENTEAFF.

This sequence joins TRBV7-9 and TRBJ2-6; TRBD2 matches 13 bases. The CDR3 is 18 amino acids. Germline assignment: CDR1 SEHNR and CDR2 FQNEAQ (reference sequence). V trimming: 5 bases; J trimming: 0 bases; junction bases outside the gene matches: 4. CDR3: CASSPGLAGDSGANVLTF. The CDR3, as DNA: TGTGCCAGCAGCCCCGGACTAGCGGGGGACTCTGGGGCCAACGTCCTGACTTTC.

V usage is TRBV7-8 and J usage is TRBJ1-5; D call uncertain. The CDR3 contains 15 residues. Germline-derived CDR1 and CDR2 are SGHVS and FQNEAQ. The ends were cut back, 5 bases at V and 1 base at J, with 12 bases in the middle. The DNA of the CDR3 is TGTGCCAGCAGCACAGCCCCCGGGAGCAATCAGCCCCAGCATTTT. Protein sequence: CASSTAPGSNQPQHF.

The chain employs TRBV14 and TRBJ2-5, with D unresolved. Germline V lookup: CDR1 SGHDN, CDR2 FVKESK. V lost 3 bases and J 2 bases, leaving 7 bases between the germline ends. The CDR3 spans 13 residues. The CDR3 spells CASSQVVQETQYF. CDR3 DNA sequence: TGTGCCAGCAGCCAGGTCGTTCAAGAGACCCAGTACTTC. Drawing the rest from reference TRBV14 and TRBJ2-5, the complete variable domain is EAGVTQFPSHSVIEKGQTVTLRCDPISGHDNLYWYRRVMGKEIKFLLHFVKESKQDESGMPNNRFLAERTGGTYSTLKVQPAELEDSGVYFCASSQVVQETQYFGPGTRLLVL.